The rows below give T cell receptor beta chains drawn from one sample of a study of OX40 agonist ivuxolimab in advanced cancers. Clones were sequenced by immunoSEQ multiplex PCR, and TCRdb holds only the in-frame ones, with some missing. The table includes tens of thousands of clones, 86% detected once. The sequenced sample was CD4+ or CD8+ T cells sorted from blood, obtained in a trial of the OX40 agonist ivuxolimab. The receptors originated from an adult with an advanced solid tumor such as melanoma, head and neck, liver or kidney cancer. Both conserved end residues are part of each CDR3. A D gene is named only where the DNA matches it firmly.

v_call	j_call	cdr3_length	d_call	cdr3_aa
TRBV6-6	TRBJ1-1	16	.	CASSSPPGHLNTEAFF
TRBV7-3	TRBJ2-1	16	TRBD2	CASSLLPGLESVEQFF
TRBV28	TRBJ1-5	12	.	CASSPGNQPQHF
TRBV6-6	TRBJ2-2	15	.	CASTDPTDNTGELFF
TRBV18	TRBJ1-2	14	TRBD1	CASSPMGQGMGYTF
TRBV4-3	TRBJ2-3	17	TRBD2	CASSQETSGGFADTQYF
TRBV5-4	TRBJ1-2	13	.	CASSLEARGGYTF
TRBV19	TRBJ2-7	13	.	CASSIVPRDEQYF
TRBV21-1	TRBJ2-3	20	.	CASSKDGQELAGEVADTQYF
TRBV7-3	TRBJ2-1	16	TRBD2	CASSLRSGGPYNEQFF
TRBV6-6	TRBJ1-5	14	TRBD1	CASSRTQGDQPQHF
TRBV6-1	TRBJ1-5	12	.	CASSEAFLPQHF
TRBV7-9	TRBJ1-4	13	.	CASSLGGTEKLFF
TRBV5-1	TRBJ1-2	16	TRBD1	CASSKIPGQGIDGYTF
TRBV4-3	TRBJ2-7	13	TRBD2	CASSQELGLALYF
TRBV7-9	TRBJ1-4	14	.	CASSSGGGNEKLFF
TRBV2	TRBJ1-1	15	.	CASSALGGGMTEAFF
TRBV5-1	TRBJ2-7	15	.	CASSRSPESSYEQYF
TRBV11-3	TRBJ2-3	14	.	CASSLEGSTDTQYF
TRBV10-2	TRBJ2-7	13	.	CASTQGYWYEQYF
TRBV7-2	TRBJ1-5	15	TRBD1	CASSKGQGGNQPQHF
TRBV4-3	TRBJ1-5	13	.	CASSHGIEKPQHF
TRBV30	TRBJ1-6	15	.	CAWSHVGGRGSPLHF
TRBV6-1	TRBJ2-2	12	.	CARSDLTGELFF
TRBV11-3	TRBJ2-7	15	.	CASSLTGTEGYEQYF
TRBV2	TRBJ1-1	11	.	CASTANSRVGF
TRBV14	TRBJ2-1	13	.	CASSQGEVSEQFF
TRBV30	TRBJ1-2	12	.	CAWSVRSYGYTF
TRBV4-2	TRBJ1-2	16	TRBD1	CASSPPGTGRGYGYTF
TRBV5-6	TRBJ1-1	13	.	CASTRGSRAEAFF
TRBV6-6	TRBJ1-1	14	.	CASRSITGFTEAFF
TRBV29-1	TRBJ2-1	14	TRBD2	CSVVDGGAYNEQFF
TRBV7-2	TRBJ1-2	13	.	CASSHTWTYGYTF
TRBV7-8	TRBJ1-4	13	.	CASSPWSDEKLFF
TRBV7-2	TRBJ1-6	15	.	CASSLGLIENSPLHF
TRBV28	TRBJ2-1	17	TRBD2	CASSFRVRAGRDNEQFF
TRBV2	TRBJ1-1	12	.	CASSERFPEAFF
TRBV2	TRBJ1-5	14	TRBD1	CASSGTGGFQPQHF
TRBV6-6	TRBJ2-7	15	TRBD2	CASIGGSSGSYEQYF
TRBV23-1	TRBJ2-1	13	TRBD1	CASLGGRGNEQFF
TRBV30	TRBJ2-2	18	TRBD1	CAWAPLTGGAGGTGELFF
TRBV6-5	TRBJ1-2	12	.	CASSAPGYGYTF
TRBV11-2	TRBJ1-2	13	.	CASSFGAAGGYTF
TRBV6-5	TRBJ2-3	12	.	CASKSSGDTQYF
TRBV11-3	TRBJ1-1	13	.	CASSLFVNTEAFF
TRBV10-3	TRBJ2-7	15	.	CAISGGGRAAYEQYF
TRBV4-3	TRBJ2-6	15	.	CASSQQGSGANVLTF
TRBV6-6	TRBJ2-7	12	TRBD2	CASSGTSGEQYF